Each of the 20 T cell receptor beta chains below was sequenced from the same sample in a study of shared clonotypes between healthy human individuals. The protocol was immunoSEQ multiplex PCR, while the TCRdb copy is restricted to in-frame clones and leaves out a portion. Of hundreds of thousands of clones in the sample, roughly 80% are singletons; the top ten hold 13%. The sample taken for sequencing was PBMCs. Receptors were obtained from a woman aged 35 to 49 in good health. Some clones in this sample may be carry-over from other donors' samples.

CDR3 bases: TGTGCCAGCAGTCCCGGGGCTAGCGGGGGCACAGATACGCAGTATTTT. This sequence encodes CASSPGASGGTDTQYF. The chain is built from TRBV28 and TRBJ2-3; 9 bases agree with TRBD2. Germline values: CDR1 MDHEN, CDR2 SYDVKM. The V gene end was trimmed by 5 bases and the J gene end by 1 base; junction bases not matched to a gene: 7. The CDR3 loop spans 16 amino acids. Variable domain in full (rest from reference TRBV28 and TRBJ2-3): DVKVTQSSRYLVKRTGEKVFLECVQDMDHENMFWYRQDPGLGLRLIYFSYDVKMKEKGDIPEGYSVSREKKERFSLILESASTNQTSMYLCASSPGASGGTDTQYFGPGTRLTVL.

This chain connects TRBV7-9 to TRBJ1-1; D ambiguous. CDR1 and CDR2 from the germline V gene are SEHNR and FQNEAQ (reference sequence). V shed 4 bases and J shed 1 base, with 10 bases lying between them. The CDR3 has 14 residues. This CDR3 is CASSSQSGNTEAFF. The DNA of the CDR3 is TGTGCCAGCAGCTCTCAATCAGGGAACACTGAAGCTTTCTTT.

V usage is TRBV9 and J usage is TRBJ2-7; the D is unclear. CDR3 length: 17 residues. The germline V gene encodes CDR1 SGDLS and CDR2 YYNGEE. Between the trimmed V and J ends, which lost 0 bases and 0 bases, there was a span of 16 bases. The CDR3 protein is CASSVGPNTPSSYEQYF. CDR3 coding DNA: TGTGCCAGCAGCGTAGGCCCCAACACGCCGAGCTCCTACGAGCAGTACTTC.

The gene calls are TRBV5-1 and TRBJ2-1, with TRBD1 identical over 7 bases. Per germline, CDR1 SGHRS and CDR2 YFSETQ. With 6 bases clipped from V and 4 bases from J, the junction kept 7 bases outside the gene matches. The CDR3 spans 14 residues. In nucleotides, the CDR3 is TGCGCCAGCAACATACAGGGGTTTTACAATGAGCAGTTCTTC. Residues: CASNIQGFYNEQFF.

The chain recombines TRBV10-3 with TRBJ2-7; 7 bases line up with TRBD1. This CDR3 contains 14 residues. Germline V gene lookup returns CDR1 ENHRY and CDR2 SYGVKD. J was trimmed by 1 base and V by 3 bases; bases with no gene match: 3. The CDR3 is CAISDTGQSYEQYF. In nucleotides, the CDR3 is TGTGCCATCAGTGATACGGGACAGTCCTACGAGCAGTACTTC.

This clone was seen a few times. The J gene is TRBJ2-1, the V gene TRBV6-4, with 11 bases aligning to TRBD2. The germline gives CDR1 MRHNA, CDR2 SNTAGT. The V and J ends lost 4 bases and 4 bases, in that order; junction bases with no gene match: 6. The CDR3 contains 16 residues. The CDR3 loop reads CASSASGTSGYNEQFF. In nucleotides, the CDR3 is TGTGCCAGCAGTGCCTCCGGGACTAGCGGATACAATGAGCAGTTCTTC.

This chain uses TRBV7-2 with TRBJ2-7; 7 nucleotides match TRBD2. This CDR3 comprises 18 residues. Germline V lookup: CDR1 SGHTA, CDR2 FQGNSA. Losses at the gene ends were 5 bases for V and 0 bases for J; bases not matched to a gene: 16. DNA for the CDR3: TGTGCCAGCAGCCCACGGGGCCTAGGGCTAGCGGACTCCTACGAGCAGTACTTC. Translating gives CASSPRGLGLADSYEQYF.

This clone has more than one count but fewer than ten. The chain is built from TRBV5-1 and TRBJ2-3, with 12 bases that match TRBD1. The CDR3 length is 15 residues. Unmatched junction bases numbered 5, after V lost 3 bases and J lost 6 bases. The germline gives CDR1 SGHRS, CDR2 YFSETQ. CDR3 DNA: TGCGCCAGCAGCTCCGGGACAGGGGGCCGGGATACGCAGTATTTT. This codes for CASSSGTGGRDTQYF.

V and J are TRBV9 and TRBJ2-1; D is possibly TRBD2 (6 bases). Trimming pared 0 bases from V and 7 bases from J, leaving 11 bases between. This CDR3 has 14 amino acids. In germline, CDR1 is SGDLS, CDR2 YYNGEE. In nucleotides, the CDR3 is TGTGCCAGCAGCGTAGTTGGAGGGATGAATGAGCAGTTCTTC. Translation: CASSVVGGMNEQFF.

V usage is TRBV29-1 and J usage is TRBJ2-7; tentative D call: TRBD2 (6 bases). The CDR3 is 12 residues long. The V end lost 4 bases, the J end lost 7 bases, and 14 bases lay between the germline ends. CDR1 is SQVTM and CDR2 is ANQGSEA in the germline V gene. CDR3 sequence (DNA): TGCAGCGTTGCATTGGGGGGACGGGAGCAGTACTTC. This gives the protein CSVALGGREQYF.

This clone was seen more than once but under ten times. V is TRBV7-6 and J is TRBJ2-3; the D is unclear. V lost 1 base and J 3 bases, leaving 5 bases between the germline ends. CDR3 length: 13 residues. Germline-derived CDR1 and CDR2 are SGHVS and FNYEAQ. The DNA for the CDR3 is TGTGCCAGCAGCTTAGTTCGGACAGATACGCAGTATTTT. It translates to CASSLVRTDTQYF.

Remarks on this clone: With a far larger clone one base away, a read error is the likely cause. The conserved closing phenylalanine or tryptophan is absent in this CDR3, likely reflecting a read error. The chain joins TRBV6-4 to TRBJ2-2; D is unresolved. The CDR3 has 16 residues. Germline V gene lookup returns CDR1 MRHNA and CDR2 SNTAGT. Trimming stripped 0 bases from V and 2 bases from J, with 10 bases between. The CDR3 bases are TGTGCCAGCAGTGACTCGGCGGAGTCCAACACCGGGGAGCTGTTTCTT. This sequence encodes CASSDSAESNTGELFL.

This clone is a singleton in its sample. The chain uses TRBV28 and TRBJ2-7; D is possibly TRBD2 (5 bases). Germline V CDR1 and CDR2: MDHEN, SYDVKM. This CDR3 is built from 14 residues. V was pared by 5 bases and J by 2 bases, with 13 bases between. This CDR3 is CASSLNSGTYEQYF. DNA of the CDR3: TGTGCCAGCAGTCTCAACAGCGGTACCTACGAGCAGTACTTC.

The V gene is TRBV5-1, the J gene TRBJ2-7, with D perhaps TRBD2 (5 bases). Trimming shortened V by 3 bases and J by 4 bases, and 14 bases separated the two germline ends. Germline V gene data show CDR1 as SGHRS and CDR2 as YFSETQ. This CDR3 comprises 14 residues. This chain's CDR3 is CASSSGSVPYEQYF. In DNA form, the CDR3 reads TGCGCCAGCAGCTCGGGGTCGGTGCCATACGAGCAGTACTTC.

The rearrangement uses TRBV27 and TRBJ2-7, with a possible D match to TRBD2 (6 bases). CDR3 length: 18 amino acids. Deletions cut 7 bases from V and 5 bases from J, with 30 bases between. Germline V CDR1 and CDR2: MNHEY, SMNVEV (reference sequence). The CDR3 loop is CASKQQSPPARRTNEQYF. The CDR3 DNA reads as TGTGCCAGCAAGCAGCAGTCCCCCCCGGCCCGTAGGACTAACGAGCAGTACTTC.

J is TRBJ2-3 and V is TRBV7-8; perhaps TRBD2 as D (6 bases). There are 15 residues in the CDR3. V was cut by 2 bases and J by 4 bases, with 13 bases left in between. CDR1 and CDR2 from the germline V gene are SGHVS and FQNEAQ. The DNA for the CDR3 is TGTGCCAGCAGCTTAATCACACGGAGGGCAGATACGCAGTATTTT. It translates to CASSLITRRADTQYF.

V is TRBV18 and J is TRBJ1-1, with D hard to call. The CDR3 length is 18 residues. Germline V lookup: CDR1 KGHSH, CDR2 LQKENI. The V and J ends lost 4 bases and 0 bases respectively, with 21 bases between them. The CDR3 sequence: CASSLLQRRNIMNTEAFF. CDR3 DNA: TGTGCCAGCTCACTGCTACAGAGACGCAATATAATGAACACTGAAGCTTTCTTT.

The table lists this clone with a few counts. Other DNA sequences of this sample code for an identical CDR3. The V gene is TRBV20-1, the J gene TRBJ1-2; D not resolved. The CDR3 is 11 residues long. Trimming removed 1 base at V and 4 bases at J, with 4 bases between. The germline CDR1 and CDR2 sequences are DFQATT and SNEGSKA (reference sequence). DNA of the CDR3: TGCAGTGCTAGAGGTGTCTATGGCTACACCTTC. This codes for CSARGVYGYTF.

This chain connects TRBV7-8 to TRBJ2-1, with 8 nucleotides matching TRBD1. This CDR3 region has 15 residues. The V and J ends lost 3 bases and 3 bases, in that order; junction bases with no gene match: 4. CDR1 and CDR2 from the germline V gene are SGHVS and FQNEAQ. Here the CDR3 DNA reads TGTGCCAGCAGCTTGCGACAGGGGAACTACAATGAGCAGTTCTTC. Translated, it gives CASSLRQGNYNEQFF.

The CDR3 nucleotides read TGTGCCAGCAGCTCGGGACTAGCGGGAGTAAATGAGCAGTTCTTC. Protein product: CASSSGLAGVNEQFF. The chain uses TRBV28 and TRBJ2-1, with 14 bases that match TRBD2. V shed 6 bases and J 7 bases; nucleotides not matched to a gene: 5. Germline CDR1 reads MDHEN; CDR2 reads SYDVKM. The CDR3 sequence is 15 residues long.